The 30 T cell receptor beta chains given below trace back to one sample, sequenced in a study of shared clonotypes between healthy human individuals. Selected positively for CCR7 and CD45RO-negative, naive CD8 cells excluded terminally differentiated effector memory CD45RA+ cells. Using immunoSEQ multiplex PCR, the repertoire was profiled, and TCRdb retains in-frame clones only, with some absent. The table includes around 2.1 million clones, about 92% detected once. The sample comprised naive CD8+ T cells from PBMCs. The receptors here all came from a man between 18 and 35 years old in good health. Some clones in this sample may be carry-over from other donors' samples.

There are a few counts of this clone. The V gene is TRBV29-1, the J gene TRBJ1-1; D is uncertain. Trimming cost V 1 base and J 11 bases, with 14 bases left between them. The CDR3 spans 12 residues. CDR1 and CDR2 (germline): SQVTM, ANQGSEA. This CDR3 is CSVEGTAARAFF. Here the CDR3 DNA reads TGCAGCGTTGAAGGGACCGCTGCAAGGGCTTTCTTT.

This clone was seen more than once but under ten times. The rearrangement uses TRBV6-4 and TRBJ2-4; possible D gene TRBD1, 6 bases. V was clipped by 9 bases and J by 8 bases, with 17 bases between them. This CDR3 is built from 13 residues. Germline V CDR1 and CDR2: MRHNA, SNTAGT. The CDR3 sequence: CARTWGQGHIQYF. CDR3 nucleotides: TGTGCCAGGACCTGGGGGCAGGGACACATTCAGTACTTC.

The J gene is TRBJ1-4, the V gene TRBV23-1; 7 positions agree with TRBD1. TRBV23-1 is sorted into the ORF group, with uncertain function. This CDR3 is built from 20 residues. V shed 3 bases, J shed 2 bases, and the junction held 18 bases outside the gene matches. CDR3 loop: CASSHPAPKTGVGTNEKLFF. CDR3 DNA: TGCGCCAGCAGTCATCCCGCGCCTAAAACAGGGGTGGGGACTAATGAAAAACTGTTTTTT.

The rearrangement links TRBV5-4 to TRBJ1-1, with TRBD1 as a possible D gene (5 bases). Germline lookup yields CDR1 SGHNT and CDR2 YYREEE (reference sequence). Trimming took 4 bases from V and 4 from J, leaving 14 bases between them. The CDR3 has 14 residues. The CDR3 nucleotides are TGTGCCAGCAGCATCCGGGACGGACTCACTGAAGCTTTCTTT. As protein: CASSIRDGLTEAFF. The variable domain in full, with the rest retrieved from reference TRBV5-4 and TRBJ1-1, is ETGVTQSPTHLIKTRGQQVTLRCSSQSGHNTVSWYQQALGQGPQFIFQYYREEENGRGNFPPRFSGLQFPNYSSELNVNALELDDSALYLCASSIRDGLTEAFFGQGTRLTVV.

This clone was seen only once. J is TRBJ2-7 and V is TRBV15, with D maybe TRBD2 (6 bases). Trimming cost V 5 bases and J 5 bases, with 37 bases left between them. In germline, CDR1 is LNHNV, CDR2 YYDKDF (reference sequence). The CDR3 consists of 21 residues. The CDR3 region has the DNA TGTGCCACCAGCGAAATACTCCTACAGAGGTCCGATATACCACCGGGGGACGAGCAGTACTTC. Encoded protein: CATSEILLQRSDIPPGDEQYF.

This clone was seen more than once but under ten times. V and J are TRBV28 and TRBJ1-1, with no clear D. The V end was cut by 7 bases, the J end by 1 base, with 10 bases between. The germline V gene encodes CDR1 MDHEN and CDR2 SYDVKM. The CDR3 has 13 residues. The CDR3 DNA reads TGTGCCAGCACCTCGCTAGGGAACACTGAAGCTTTCTTT. Protein sequence: CASTSLGNTEAFF. Combining the CDR3 with reference TRBV28 and TRBJ1-1 gives the whole variable domain DVKVTQSSRYLVKRTGEKVFLECVQDMDHENMFWYRQDPGLGLRLIYFSYDVKMKEKGDIPEGYSVSREKKERFSLILESASTNQTSMYLCASTSLGNTEAFFGQGTRLTVV.

The chain combines TRBV6-1 with TRBJ2-7; D is ambiguous. CDR1 is MNHNS, CDR2 SASEGT, per germline. The CDR3 is made up of 11 amino acids. V lost 7 bases to trimming and J lost 6 bases, with 10 bases between them. CDR3 protein: CASIEAGEQYF. For the CDR3, the DNA is TGTGCCAGCATCGAGGCCGGCGAGCAGTACTTC.

The chain combines TRBV27 with TRBJ2-3; maybe TRBD2 (5 bases). Germline V gene sequence: CDR1 MNHEY, CDR2 SMNVEV (reference sequence). With 1 base removed from V and 5 bases from J, the gap between germline ends came to 13 bases. The CDR3 totals 15 residues. The CDR3 bases are TGTGCCAGCAGTTTATTTCTAGCAGGCAAAGATACGCAGTATTTT. Its protein is CASSLFLAGKDTQYF.

This clone has just one count. The chain recombines TRBV27 with TRBJ2-7; D is perhaps TRBD1 or TRBD2 (5 bases each). The CDR3 spans 13 residues. V dropped 10 bases and J dropped 2 bases, with 15 bases sitting between them. Germline V gene sequence: CDR1 MNHEY, CDR2 SMNVEV (reference sequence). The CDR3 loop is CATGPGPTYEQYF. The CDR3 DNA reads as TGTGCCACGGGGCCAGGGCCGACCTACGAGCAGTACTTC.

This clone occurred once. The rearrangement uses TRBV6-5 and TRBJ2-7; the match to TRBD2 covers 8 bases. CDR1 MNHEY and CDR2 SVGAGI come from the germline V gene. CDR3 size: 15 residues. J gave up 4 bases and V 3 bases, and 8 bases lay outside the gene matches. CDR3 loop: CASSYVTSGLYEQYF. The DNA of the CDR3 is TGTGCCAGCAGTTATGTAACTAGCGGATTATACGAGCAGTACTTC.

The V gene is TRBV7-9, the J gene TRBJ2-5, with 7 bases matching TRBD1. Germline V gene lookup returns CDR1 SEHNR and CDR2 FQNEAQ (reference sequence). With 5 bases clipped from V and 3 bases from J, the junction kept 6 bases outside the gene matches. The CDR3 runs to 14 residues. The CDR3 spells CASSPKQGEETQYF. The CDR3 DNA reads as TGTGCCAGCAGCCCCAAGCAGGGGGAAGAGACCCAGTACTTC.

This chain links TRBV9 with TRBJ2-2; 7 nucleotides align to TRBD2. Germline V gene data show CDR1 as SGDLS and CDR2 as YYNGEE. Germline trimming cut 0 bases from V and 3 bases from J; bases unmatched to any gene: 11. The CDR3 loop spans 18 amino acids. The CDR3 loop is CASSVVGGRSVDTGELFF. The CDR3 nucleotides read TGTGCCAGCAGCGTAGTTGGCGGGAGATCGGTGGACACCGGGGAGCTGTTTTTT.

The chain recombines TRBV27 with TRBJ2-7; 9 bases are a match to TRBD1. V trimming: 8 bases; J trimming: 6 bases; junction bases outside the gene matches: 8. The CDR3 has 13 residues. Germline lookup yields CDR1 MNHEY and CDR2 SMNVEV (reference sequence). The DNA of the CDR3 is TGTGCCAGCGGGGGACAGGGAAAGCGCGAGCAGTACTTC. Its protein product is CASGGQGKREQYF.

J is TRBJ1-2 and V is TRBV6-5, with D hard to call. Germline lookup yields CDR1 MNHEY and CDR2 SVGAGI. This CDR3 is 15 amino acids long. The V end was cut by 2 bases, the J end by 4 bases, with 14 bases between. In nucleotides, the CDR3 is TGTGCCAGCAGTTACAGACAATACCATGTCTATGGCTACACCTTC. This translates into CASSYRQYHVYGYTF.

V gene TRBV27 combines with J gene TRBJ2-7, with a possible D match to TRBD2 (5 bases). Germline V gene sequence: CDR1 MNHEY, CDR2 SMNVEV (reference sequence). The V end lost 3 bases, the J end lost 7 bases, and 13 bases lay between the germline ends. This CDR3 is 13 amino acids long. CDR3 loop: CASSFAGGWEQYF. In DNA form, the CDR3 reads TGTGCCAGCAGTTTTGCGGGCGGGTGGGAGCAGTACTTC.

About this clone itself: A read error is possible here, since a much larger clone lies one base away. The chain employs TRBV7-6 and TRBJ2-7; D possibly corresponds to TRBD2 (6 bases). The V end lost 3 bases, the J end lost 0 bases, and 6 bases lay between the germline ends. The CDR3 totals 13 residues. From germline, CDR1 is SGHVS and CDR2 FNYEAQ. The CDR3 nucleotides read TGTGCCAGCAGCTTCGGGAGCTCCTACGAGCAGTACTTC. Translation gives CASSFGSSYEQYF.

V is TRBV5-1 and J is TRBJ2-3, with 9 bases that match TRBD1. Germline CDR1 and CDR2: SGHRS and YFSETQ. CDR3 length: 19 amino acids. Trimming at V came to 0 bases and at J to 4 bases, leaving 15 bases not matched to a gene. CDR3 sequence (DNA): TGCGCCAGCAGCTTGGAAGAGAGAGTCGGGACAGGGACGGCAGATACGCAGTATTTT. Protein product: CASSLEERVGTGTADTQYF.

The CDR3, as DNA: TGTGCCAGCAGAGGATTAGGGGGCGGGACGCAGTATTTT. It yields the protein CASRGLGGGTQYF. The J gene is TRBJ2-3, the V gene TRBV14, with 7 bases that match TRBD1. J gave up 9 bases and V 6 bases, and 9 bases lay outside the gene matches. CDR3 length: 13 amino acids. Germline assignment: CDR1 SGHDN and CDR2 FVKESK.

V gene TRBV19 combines with J gene TRBJ1-2; D possibly corresponds to TRBD1 (5 bases). This CDR3 has 13 residues. Trimming stripped 8 bases from V and 7 bases from J, with 17 bases between. The germline CDR1 and CDR2 sequences are LNHDA and SQIVND (reference sequence). CDR3 nucleotide sequence: TGTGCCAGTTCTATATCAGGGTTCGTTGGCTACACCTTC. It is translated as CASSISGFVGYTF.

This clone appeared once. The V gene is TRBV7-8, the J gene TRBJ2-1, with D possibly matching TRBD2 (5 bases). The germline V and J ends were trimmed by 5 bases and 8 bases, with 13 bases remaining between them. The CDR3 sequence is 13 residues long. Germline CDR1 is SGHVS and CDR2 is FQNEAQ. The CDR3 DNA reads as TGTGCCAGCAGCCCCACTAGGAACCATGAGCAGTTCTTC. Amino acid sequence: CASSPTRNHEQFF.

V usage is TRBV27 and J usage is TRBJ1-5; D is perhaps TRBD1 (6 bases). Trimming stripped 6 bases from V and 7 bases from J, with 16 bases between. This CDR3 spans 14 amino acids. Germline loops: CDR1 MNHEY, CDR2 SMNVEV (reference sequence). This CDR3 is CASSRGTTGQPQHF. The CDR3 nucleotides are TGTGCCAGCAGCCGAGGGACAACTGGCCAGCCCCAGCATTTT.

V usage is TRBV5-6 and J usage is TRBJ1-1, with 8 bases identical to TRBD1. The CDR3 runs to 14 residues. Germline values: CDR1 SGHDT, CDR2 YYEEEE. Trimming at V came to 0 bases and at J to 4 bases, leaving 2 bases not matched to a gene. The DNA of the CDR3 is TGTGCCAGCAGCTTGGACAGGGGGGCCACTGAAGCTTTCTTT. Translating it yields CASSLDRGATEAFF.

This clone appeared once. The genes are TRBV28 and TRBJ2-1; 7 positions agree with TRBD2. The junction had 6 bases not matched to a gene; V was cut back by 6 bases and J by 10 bases. The CDR3 covers 12 residues. Per the germline V gene, CDR1 is MDHEN and CDR2 is SYDVKM. The CDR3 DNA reads as TGTGCCAGCAGAACTCTAGCGGACGAGCAGTTCTTC. Its translation is CASRTLADEQFF.

The chain is built from TRBV28 and TRBJ2-3; weak D call: TRBD1 (6 bases). Trimming cost V 6 bases and J 6 bases, with 25 bases left between them. Germline V gives CDR1 MDHEN, CDR2 SYDVKM. There are 17 residues in the CDR3. The CDR3 sequence is CASSPWWTEVNGDTQYF. The DNA for the CDR3 is TGTGCCAGCAGCCCCTGGTGGACAGAAGTCAACGGGGATACGCAGTATTTT.

The genes are TRBV7-9 and TRBJ2-3; D is perhaps TRBD1 or TRBD2 (5 bases each). Germline CDR1 is SEHNR and CDR2 is FQNEAQ (reference sequence). V was trimmed by 5 bases and J by 2 bases, leaving 23 bases between them. This CDR3 region has 18 residues. CDR3 loop: CASSPRRGPSEDTDTQYF. The CDR3 DNA is TGTGCCAGCAGCCCGCGACGGGGACCCTCGGAAGACACAGATACGCAGTATTTT. Drawing the rest from reference TRBV7-9 and TRBJ2-3, the complete variable domain is DTGVSQNPRHKITKRGQNVTFRCDPISEHNRLYWYRQTLGQGPEFLTYFQNEAQLEKSRLLSDRFSAERPKGSFSTLEIQRTEQGDSAMYLCASSPRRGPSEDTDTQYFGPGTRLTVL.

CDR3 amino acids: CASSALGPEQFF. The CDR3 region has the DNA TGTGCCAGCAGCGCACTAGGACCTGAGCAGTTCTTC. The J gene is TRBJ2-1, the V gene TRBV9, with D possibly being TRBD2 (5 bases). Trimming shortened V by 3 bases and J by 9 bases, and 10 bases separated the two germline ends. Germline CDR1 is SGDLS and CDR2 is YYNGEE. The CDR3 spans 12 residues. Filled out from reference TRBV9 and TRBJ2-1, the complete variable domain reads DSGVTQTPKHLITATGQRVTLRCSPRSGDLSVYWYQQSLDQGLQFLIQYYNGEERAKGNILERFSAQQFPDLHSELNLSSLELGDSALYFCASSALGPEQFFGPGTRLTVL.

The rearrangement links TRBV5-6 to TRBJ2-7, with D possibly TRBD1 on 6 matching bases. The CDR3 consists of 14 residues. Trimming took 2 bases from V and 1 from J, leaving 10 bases between them. Germline CDR1 SGHDT, CDR2 YYEEEE. The CDR3 DNA reads as TGTGCCAGCAGCTTTCTCAGGGGTTCCTACGAGCAGTACTTC. Translating it yields CASSFLRGSYEQYF. Combining the CDR3 with reference TRBV5-6 and TRBJ2-7 gives the whole variable domain DAGVTQSPTHLIKTRGQQVTLRCSPKSGHDTVSWYQQALGQGPQFIFQYYEEEERQRGNFPDRFSGHQFPNYSSELNVNALLLGDSALYLCASSFLRGSYEQYFGPGTRLTVT.

V and J are TRBV7-9 and TRBJ2-1, with D unresolved. The germline V and J ends were trimmed by 5 bases and 3 bases, with 11 bases remaining between them. The CDR3 contains 14 residues. Germline CDR1 reads SEHNR; CDR2 reads FQNEAQ (reference sequence). The CDR3 spells CASSRAEFYNEQFF. The CDR3 coding sequence is TGTGCCAGCAGCAGGGCGGAATTCTACAATGAGCAGTTCTTC. The whole variable domain, remainder taken from reference TRBV7-9 and TRBJ2-1, is DTGVSQNPRHKITKRGQNVTFRCDPISEHNRLYWYRQTLGQGPEFLTYFQNEAQLEKSRLLSDRFSAERPKGSFSTLEIQRTEQGDSAMYLCASSRAEFYNEQFFGPGTRLTVL.

The chain combines TRBV2 with TRBJ1-2, with D tentatively TRBD1 (5 bases). CDR3 length: 13 amino acids. From germline, CDR1 is SNHLY and CDR2 FYNNEI. V dropped 7 bases and J dropped 4 bases, with 13 bases sitting between them. CDR3 DNA: TGTGCCAGCACCCCCGGGGCAGGCTATGGCTACACCTTC. Translating gives CASTPGAGYGYTF.

The J gene is TRBJ1-4, the V gene TRBV6-6; D remains unclear. CDR3 size: 15 residues. Trimming left V 2 bases short and J 6 bases short, with 13 bases between. Germline loops: CDR1 MNHNY, CDR2 SVGAGI (reference sequence). CDR3 sequence reads: CASSYREREDEKLFF. CDR3 DNA: TGTGCCAGCAGTTACCGCGAACGAGAGGATGAAAAACTGTTTTTT.